The T cell receptor (beta chain) under discussion was sequenced for a study of cytomegalovirus exposure and HLA in healthy donors. Deletions cut 0 bases from V and 6 bases from J, with 12 bases between. The length of the CDR3 is 15 residues. Per germline, CDR1 KGHSH and CDR2 LQKENI. Primers included in the PCR were 60 Vbeta and 13 Jbeta primers. Profiling relied on immunoSEQ multiplex PCR, and the TCRdb table lists in-frame clones only, not all of them. Of roughly 180,000 clones listed, roughly 84% are singletons. Concerning this clone: Antigen: not known.

Study-level results: Testing in vitro showed a few CMV-associated chains specific for CMV antigens.

Sequencing input: PBMCs. The receptor was derived from a man aged 25-45 years in good health and CMV-seronegative. The chain carries TRBV18 and TRBJ2-1, with D maybe TRBD1 (6 bases). The CDR3 sequence is CASSPPRTVSNEQFF. In DNA form, the CDR3 reads TGTGCCAGCTCACCACCTAGGACAGTGAGCAATGAGCAGTTCTTC.